The subject of this entry is one TCR beta chain. Its specificity is not known. The sample comes from a study of identical twins. Germline V gene lookup returns CDR1 LNHDA and CDR2 SQIVND (reference sequence). V was trimmed by 4 bases and J by 3 bases, leaving 13 bases between them. The CDR3 has 16 amino acids. Broader study findings: Fewer insertions characterized abundant cord blood beta clonotypes, whereas memory repertoires showed none. Modelling approaches yielded underestimates of out-of-frame TCR alpha sharing between monozygotic twins.

All donors comprised healthy Caucasians. With template switching, a universal primer site was added, and the cDNA carried unique molecular identifiers. TCRdb itself ran the 5' RACE reads through MiXCR, one entry per CDR3 protein. The sample includes 500,000 or so distinct CDR3 sequences, over 12% of them seen just once. Separately, the same data were catalogued under a study of yellow fever vaccine responses in identical twins.

Sequenced input: CD4+ T cells sorted from blood. The TCR was taken from a woman aged 18 to 35 in good health. The gene calls are TRBV19 and TRBJ2-6; a possible D gene is TRBD1 (6 bases). In DNA form, the CDR3 reads TGTGCCAGTAGTAATTTAGGACAGTATGGGGCCAACGTCCTGACTTTC. Translated: CASSNLGQYGANVLTF.